What follows are 24 T cell receptor beta chains derived from one specimen sequenced in a study of blood T cell repertoires in COVID-19. Sequenced by immunoSEQ multiplex PCR; TCRdb stores in-frame clones only, minus some. The table lists 300,000 or so clones, 88% of them singletons. Specimen: peripheral blood. The receptors were gathered from a woman in her twenties or thirties who had recovered from COVID-19.

This clone was counted many times. The genes are TRBV6-2 or TRBV6-3 and TRBJ1-6; D is undetermined. Germline V gene lookup returns CDR1 MNHEY and CDR2 SVGEGT. The V end was cut by 3 bases, the J end by 14 bases, with 11 bases between. The length of the CDR3 is 12 residues. CDR3 residues: CASSYLASTLHF. The CDR3 nucleotides are TGTGCCAGCAGTTATCTGGCATCCACCCTCCACTTT.

The chain is built from TRBV7-7 and TRBJ2-2, with D maybe TRBD1 (6 bases). The CDR3 runs 16 residues. In germline, CDR1 is SSHAT, CDR2 FNYEAQ (reference sequence). The V gene lost 1 base and the J gene lost 0 bases, with 9 bases spanning the gap. CDR3 DNA: TGTGCCAGCAGCTTAGTGGCAGGGGCGAACACCGGGGAGCTGTTTTTT. Encoded protein: CASSLVAGANTGELFF.

The table lists this clone with many counts. The rearrangement uses TRBV28 and TRBJ1-2, with D possibly being TRBD1 (5 bases). The CDR3 loop spans 14 amino acids. Germline values: CDR1 MDHEN, CDR2 SYDVKM. V was cut by 6 bases and J by 5 bases, with 16 bases left in between. This chain's CDR3 is CASSSAGNSYGYTF. DNA for the CDR3: TGTGCCAGCAGCTCCGCAGGGAATAGTTATGGCTACACCTTC.

This clone has more than one count but fewer than ten. The CDR3, as DNA: TGTGCCAGTATCCCGGGGGGAGGGTTAACTGAAGCTTTCTTT. The encoded protein is CASIPGGGLTEAFF. The chain uses TRBV19 and TRBJ1-1; perhaps TRBD1 as D (5 bases). V lost 7 bases and J lost 5, with 17 bases in between. This CDR3 is 14 amino acids long. The germline gives CDR1 LNHDA, CDR2 SQIVND (reference sequence).

The chain employs TRBV4-1 and TRBJ1-3, with D perhaps matching TRBD1 (6 bases). This CDR3 is built from 16 residues. Trimming pared 3 bases from V and 2 bases from J, leaving 14 bases between. Germline CDR1 is MGHRA and CDR2 is YSYEKL. As DNA, the CDR3 is TGCGCCAGCAGCCACGTTACAGGGCGCCCTGGAAACACCATATATTTT. Its protein product is CASSHVTGRPGNTIYF.

The CDR3: CASSSERDREGRARKKLFF. The CDR3 coding sequence is TGTGCCAGCAGCTCGGAGCGGGACAGGGAAGGGCGGGCCAGAAAGAAACTGTTTTTT. This chain connects TRBV7-9 to TRBJ1-4; 9 bases are a match to TRBD1. Per germline, CDR1 SEHNR and CDR2 FQNEAQ (reference sequence). Germline trimming cut 4 bases from V and 11 bases from J; bases unmatched to any gene: 23. This CDR3 is 19 amino acids long.

This clone was recorded many times. The genes are TRBV2 and TRBJ2-7; D ambiguous. Trimming removed 4 bases from V and 2 bases from J, with 9 bases in between. The germline gives CDR1 SNHLY, CDR2 FYNNEI. CDR3 length: 13 residues. The CDR3 coding sequence is TGTGCCAGCAGTGTGTTTCAGACCTACGAGCAGTACTTC. As protein: CASSVFQTYEQYF.

The chain couples TRBV19 to TRBJ1-1, with D tentatively TRBD1 (5 bases). V dropped 5 bases and J dropped 0 bases, with 10 bases sitting between them. The CDR3 has 14 amino acids. Germline V gene data show CDR1 as LNHDA and CDR2 as SQIVND (reference sequence). The CDR3 DNA reads as TGTGCCAGTAGTCTCCGGGGGTTGAACACTGAAGCTTTCTTT. This gives the protein CASSLRGLNTEAFF.

This chain connects TRBV24-1 to TRBJ1-5; tentative D call: TRBD1 (5 bases). The CDR3 is made up of 13 amino acids. Germline V gene lookup returns CDR1 KGHDR and CDR2 SFDVKD. The V gene lost 9 bases and the J gene lost 2 bases, with 10 bases spanning the gap. The CDR3 DNA reads TGTGCCACCGCGAAAGGGGGCAATCAGCCCCAGCATTTT. This gives the protein CATAKGGNQPQHF.

The V and J genes are TRBV18 and TRBJ2-3; D perhaps matches TRBD2 (5 bases). Trimming removed 6 bases at V and 2 bases at J, with 9 bases between. CDR1 and CDR2 from the germline V gene are KGHSH and LQKENI. The length of the CDR3 is 13 residues. The CDR3 here is CASSLDSTDTQYF. The CDR3 bases are TGTGCCAGCTCTCTGGACTCCACAGATACGCAGTATTTT.

The chain joins TRBV30 to TRBJ1-2; D not certain. This CDR3 comprises 13 residues. The germline gives CDR1 GTSNPN, CDR2 SVGIG (reference sequence). V lost 5 bases and J 0 bases, leaving 10 bases between the germline ends. Here the CDR3 reads CAWAGSANYGYTF. CDR3 bases: TGTGCCTGGGCAGGTTCTGCTAACTATGGCTACACCTTC. The full variable domain, completed using reference TRBV30 and TRBJ1-2, is SQTIHQWPATLVQPVGSPLSLECTVEGTSNPNLYWYRQAAGRGLQLLFYSVGIGQISSEVPQNLSASRPQDRQFILSSKKLLLSDSGFYLCAWAGSANYGYTFGSGTRLTVV.

The rearrangement joins TRBV5-1 to TRBJ1-2; 10 nucleotides match TRBD1. This CDR3 comprises 14 residues. V trimming: 4 bases; J trimming: 7 bases; junction bases outside the gene matches: 7. Germline CDR1 SGHRS, CDR2 YFSETQ. The CDR3 bases are TGCGCCAGCAGCGGAGGACAGGGGGATAGTGGCTACACCTTC. Its protein is CASSGGQGDSGYTF.

The genes are TRBV19 and TRBJ1-1; no clear D gene. CDR3 length: 14 amino acids. Per germline, CDR1 LNHDA and CDR2 SQIVND (reference sequence). Deletions cut 1 base from V and 2 bases from J, with 8 bases between. CDR3 nucleotide sequence: TGTGCCAGTAGTATAGCCAACAGTAACACTGAAGCTTTCTTT. As protein: CASSIANSNTEAFF.

The chain has TRBV6-2 or TRBV6-3 and TRBJ1-2; TRBD1 might be the D (6 bases). V was shortened by 4 bases and J by 8 bases, with 14 bases between the two germline ends. CDR1 is MNHEY and CDR2 is SVGEGT in the germline V gene. This CDR3 has 13 residues. CDR3 in amino acids: CASSFAGEGGYTF. The CDR3, as DNA: TGTGCCAGCAGTTTCGCAGGGGAAGGAGGCTACACCTTC.

The chain carries TRBV27 and TRBJ1-1; no clear D. Germline values: CDR1 MNHEY, CDR2 SMNVEV (reference sequence). V was shortened by 7 bases and J by 1 base, with 13 bases between the two germline ends. This CDR3 contains 14 residues. The CDR3, as DNA: TGTGCCAGCACAAATTCCCCGCGGAACACTGAAGCTTTCTTT. This sequence encodes CASTNSPRNTEAFF.

The chain couples TRBV9 to TRBJ2-1; no reliable D call. The germline V gene encodes CDR1 SGDLS and CDR2 YYNGEE. V was pared by 0 bases and J by 5 bases, with 12 bases between. CDR3 length: 15 amino acids. CDR3 DNA: TGTGCCAGCAGCGTAGACTTTCCCCTACACAATGAGCAGTTCTTC. Its translation: CASSVDFPLHNEQFF.

The J gene is TRBJ2-2, the V gene TRBV5-1; 11 nucleotides line up with TRBD1. Germline CDR1 SGHRS, CDR2 YFSETQ. The J segment lost 5 bases and the V segment lost 1 base, leaving 13 bases of the junction unmatched. CDR3 length equals 19 residues. CDR3 loop: CASSLRTGTGGSSTGELFF. CDR3 DNA: TGCGCCAGCAGCTTGAGGACCGGGACAGGGGGTAGTTCAACCGGGGAGCTGTTTTTT.

The CDR3 DNA follows: TGTGCCAGCAGTGCCCGGGACACAGGCATTCAGTACTTC. Residues: CASSARDTGIQYF. J is TRBJ2-4 and V is TRBV2; D is perhaps TRBD1 (6 bases). The V gene's germline CDR1 is SNHLY and CDR2 FYNNEI. V shed 4 bases and J shed 9 bases, with 13 bases lying between them. The CDR3 totals 13 residues.

This clone has only one observation. The chain carries TRBV29-1 and TRBJ2-7; 7 bases align to TRBD1. The trim removed 6 bases at V and 5 bases at J, leaving 7 bases unmatched. CDR1 and CDR2 from the germline V gene are SQVTM and ANQGSEA. The CDR3 spans 12 residues. The CDR3 coding sequence is TGCAGCGTAAAAACAGGGGACCACGAGCAGTACTTC. This encodes CSVKTGDHEQYF.

The chain links TRBV5-1 to TRBJ1-3; D unclear. The germline V gene has CDR1 SGHRS and CDR2 YFSETQ. The CDR3 sequence is 16 residues long. With 0 bases removed from V and 0 bases from J, the gap between germline ends came to 10 bases. The CDR3 DNA follows: TGCGCCAGCAGCTTGGGAGGCTTGAGCTCTGGAAACACCATATATTTT. Its translation: CASSLGGLSSGNTIYF.

This CDR3 reads CASSLSQAYEQYF. For the CDR3, the DNA is TGCGCCAGCAGCTTGAGTCAGGCCTACGAGCAGTACTTC. J is TRBJ2-7 and V is TRBV5-1; D remains ambiguous. This CDR3 is 13 amino acids long. The V end was cut by 1 base, the J end by 2 bases, with 7 bases between. CDR1 is SGHRS, CDR2 YFSETQ, per germline.

The chain combines TRBV2 with TRBJ2-3; TRBD1 aligns across 7 bases. The CDR3 runs to 15 residues. The ends lost 5 bases at V and 0 bases at J; junction bases unmatched: 5. Germline V gene data show CDR1 as SNHLY and CDR2 as FYNNEI. CDR3 residues: CASSRTGISTDTQYF. Here the CDR3 DNA reads TGTGCCAGCAGTCGGACAGGCATTAGCACAGATACGCAGTATTTT. Full variable domain (outside the CDR3, taken from reference TRBV2 and TRBJ2-3): EPEVTQTPSHQVTQMGQEVILRCVPISNHLYFYWYRQILGQKVEFLVSFYNNEISEKSEIFDDQFSVERPDGSNFTLKIRSTKLEDSAMYFCASSRTGISTDTQYFGPGTRLTVL.

CDR3: CASSLEVTGVFGYTF. The CDR3 DNA follows: TGCGCCAGCAGCTTGGAAGTGACAGGGGTTTTCGGCTACACCTTC. The V call is TRBV5-1, the J call TRBJ1-2; 8 bases are shared with TRBD1. The V and J ends lost 0 bases and 8 bases, in that order; junction bases with no gene match: 9. This CDR3 spans 15 amino acids. Germline V gives CDR1 SGHRS, CDR2 YFSETQ.

The gene calls are TRBV5-5 and TRBJ1-2, with TRBD1 matching over 9 bases. There are 13 residues in the CDR3. Germline CDR1 and CDR2: SGHKS and YYEKEE (reference sequence). J lost 8 bases, V lost 5 bases, and 7 bases had no gene match. For the CDR3, the DNA is TGTGCCAGCAGTTACGACAGGGGGGCAGGCTACACCTTC. Translated, it gives CASSYDRGAGYTF. Looking up the rest from reference TRBV5-5 and TRBJ1-2 gives the full variable domain: DAGVTQSPTHLIKTRGQQVTLRCSPISGHKSVSWYQQVLGQGPQFIFQYYEKEERGRGNFPDRFSARQFPNYSSELNVNALLLGDSALYLCASSYDRGAGYTFGSGTRLTVV.